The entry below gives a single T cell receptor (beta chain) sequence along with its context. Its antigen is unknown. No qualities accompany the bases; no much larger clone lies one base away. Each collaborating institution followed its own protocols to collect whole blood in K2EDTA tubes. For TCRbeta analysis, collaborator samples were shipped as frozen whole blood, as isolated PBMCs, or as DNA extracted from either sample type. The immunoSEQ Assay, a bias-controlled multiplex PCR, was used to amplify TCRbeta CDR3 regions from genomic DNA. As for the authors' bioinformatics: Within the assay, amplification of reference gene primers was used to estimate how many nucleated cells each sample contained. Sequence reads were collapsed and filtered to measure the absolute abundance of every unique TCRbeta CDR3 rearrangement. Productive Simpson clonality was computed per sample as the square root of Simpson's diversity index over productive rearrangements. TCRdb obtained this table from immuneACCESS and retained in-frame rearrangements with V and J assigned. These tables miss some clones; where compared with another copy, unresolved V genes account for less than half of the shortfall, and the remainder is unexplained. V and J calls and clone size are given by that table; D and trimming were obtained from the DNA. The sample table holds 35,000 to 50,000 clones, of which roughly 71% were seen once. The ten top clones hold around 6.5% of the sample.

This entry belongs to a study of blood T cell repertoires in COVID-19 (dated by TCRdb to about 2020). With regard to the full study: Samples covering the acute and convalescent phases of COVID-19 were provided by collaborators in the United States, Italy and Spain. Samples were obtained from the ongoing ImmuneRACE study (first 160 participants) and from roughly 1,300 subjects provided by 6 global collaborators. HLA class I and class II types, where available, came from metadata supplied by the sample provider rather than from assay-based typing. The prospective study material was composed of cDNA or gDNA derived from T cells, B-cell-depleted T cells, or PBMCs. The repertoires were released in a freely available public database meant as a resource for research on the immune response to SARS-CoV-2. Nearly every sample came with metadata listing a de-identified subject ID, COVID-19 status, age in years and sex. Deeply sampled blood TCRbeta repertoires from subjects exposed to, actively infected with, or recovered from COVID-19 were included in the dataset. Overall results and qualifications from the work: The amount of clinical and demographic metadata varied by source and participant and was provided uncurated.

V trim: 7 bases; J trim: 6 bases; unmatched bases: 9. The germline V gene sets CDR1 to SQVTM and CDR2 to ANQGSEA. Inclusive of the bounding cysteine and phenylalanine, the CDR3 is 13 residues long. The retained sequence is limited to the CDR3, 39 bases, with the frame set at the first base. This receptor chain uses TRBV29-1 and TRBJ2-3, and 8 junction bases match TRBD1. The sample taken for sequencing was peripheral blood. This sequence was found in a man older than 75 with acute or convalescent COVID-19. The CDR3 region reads CSAQGAARDTQYF. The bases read TGCAGCGCCCAGGGGGCAGCCAGGGATACGCAGTATTTT.